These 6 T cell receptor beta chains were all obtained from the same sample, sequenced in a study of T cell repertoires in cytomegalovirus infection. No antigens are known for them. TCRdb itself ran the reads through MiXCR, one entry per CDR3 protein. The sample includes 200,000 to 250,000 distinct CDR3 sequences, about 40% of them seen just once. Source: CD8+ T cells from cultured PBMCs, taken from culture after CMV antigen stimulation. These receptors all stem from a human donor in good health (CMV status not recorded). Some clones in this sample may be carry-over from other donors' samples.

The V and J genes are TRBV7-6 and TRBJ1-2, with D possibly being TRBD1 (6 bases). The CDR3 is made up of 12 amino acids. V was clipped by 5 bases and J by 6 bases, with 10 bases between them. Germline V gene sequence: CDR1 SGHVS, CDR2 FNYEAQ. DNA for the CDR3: TGTGCCAGCAGCGCGAACAGGGATGGCTACACCTTC. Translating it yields CASSANRDGYTF.

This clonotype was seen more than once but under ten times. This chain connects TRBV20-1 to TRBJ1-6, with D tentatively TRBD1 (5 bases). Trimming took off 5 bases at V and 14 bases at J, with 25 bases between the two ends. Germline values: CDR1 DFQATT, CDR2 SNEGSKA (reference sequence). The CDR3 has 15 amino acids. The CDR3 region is CSASGLDLINSALHF. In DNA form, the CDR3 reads TGCAGTGCTTCAGGGCTCGACTTGATTAATTCGGCCCTCCACTTT.

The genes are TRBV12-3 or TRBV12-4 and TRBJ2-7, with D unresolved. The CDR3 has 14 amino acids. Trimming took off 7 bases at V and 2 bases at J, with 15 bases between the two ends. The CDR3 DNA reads TGTGCCAGCAAATTAGGTGGGATTACCTACGAGCAGTACTTC. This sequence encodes CASKLGGITYEQYF.

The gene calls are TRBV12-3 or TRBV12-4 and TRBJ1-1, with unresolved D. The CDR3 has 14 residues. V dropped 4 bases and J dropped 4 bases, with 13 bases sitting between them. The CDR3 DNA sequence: TGTGCCAGCAGTTCCGGGTCCCCTAGCACTGAAGCTTTCTTT. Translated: CASSSGSPSTEAFF.

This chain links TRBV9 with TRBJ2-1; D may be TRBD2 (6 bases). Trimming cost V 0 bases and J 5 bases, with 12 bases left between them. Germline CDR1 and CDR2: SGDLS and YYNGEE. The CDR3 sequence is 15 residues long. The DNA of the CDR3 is TGTGCCAGCAGCGTAGGAGGAGGGCCCCACAATGAGCAGTTCTTC. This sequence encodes CASSVGGGPHNEQFF.

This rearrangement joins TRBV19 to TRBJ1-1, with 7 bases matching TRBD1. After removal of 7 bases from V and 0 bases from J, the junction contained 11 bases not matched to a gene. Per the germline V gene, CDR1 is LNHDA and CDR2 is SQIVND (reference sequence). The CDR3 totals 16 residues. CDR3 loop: CASTRGTESLNTEAFF. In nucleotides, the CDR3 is TGTGCCAGTACCCGAGGGACAGAGAGTTTGAACACTGAAGCTTTCTTT.